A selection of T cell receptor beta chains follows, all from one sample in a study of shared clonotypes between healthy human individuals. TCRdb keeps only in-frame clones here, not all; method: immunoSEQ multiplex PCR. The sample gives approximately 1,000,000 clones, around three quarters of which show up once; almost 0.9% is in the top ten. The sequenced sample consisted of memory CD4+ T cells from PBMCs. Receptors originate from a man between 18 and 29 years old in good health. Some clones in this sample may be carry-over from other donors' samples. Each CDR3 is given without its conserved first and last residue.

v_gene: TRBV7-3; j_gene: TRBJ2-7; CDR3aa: ASSDPGTSGSLDEQY
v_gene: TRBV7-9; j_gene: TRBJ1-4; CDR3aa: ASSQRQTNEKLF
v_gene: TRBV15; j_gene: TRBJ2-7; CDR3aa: ATPRSQSSYEQY
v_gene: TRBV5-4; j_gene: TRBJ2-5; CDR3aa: ASSLVGGSWETQY
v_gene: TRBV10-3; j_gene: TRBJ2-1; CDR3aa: ATTPGAGTSDTHEQF
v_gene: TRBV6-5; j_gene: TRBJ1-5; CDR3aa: ASAEANNQPQH
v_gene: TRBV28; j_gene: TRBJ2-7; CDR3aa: ATHFWGRTSGTYEQY
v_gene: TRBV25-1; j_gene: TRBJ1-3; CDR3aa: ASSVTGNTIY
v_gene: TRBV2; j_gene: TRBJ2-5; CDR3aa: ASSEAGQYQETQY
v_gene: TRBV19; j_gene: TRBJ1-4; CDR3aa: ASSISLFRQINEKLF
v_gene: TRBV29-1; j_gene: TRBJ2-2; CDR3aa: SVGQGALTGELF
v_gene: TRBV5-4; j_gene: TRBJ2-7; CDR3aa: ASSLEGTAGQY
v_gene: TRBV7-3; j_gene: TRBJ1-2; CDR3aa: ASSSQISTGNYGYT
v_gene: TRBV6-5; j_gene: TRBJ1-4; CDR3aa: ASSFKGPLLNEKLF
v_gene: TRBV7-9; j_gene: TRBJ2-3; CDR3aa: ASSEPDRGQDTQY
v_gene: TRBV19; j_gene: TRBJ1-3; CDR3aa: ASRTGGIVGNTIY
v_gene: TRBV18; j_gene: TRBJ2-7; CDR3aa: ASSPPGTSGSYEQY
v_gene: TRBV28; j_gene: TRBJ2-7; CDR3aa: ASSLLSASSYEQY
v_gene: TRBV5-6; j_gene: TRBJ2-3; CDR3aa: ASSFRTSRRTDTQY
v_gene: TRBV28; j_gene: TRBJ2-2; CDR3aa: ASSRTGSTGELF
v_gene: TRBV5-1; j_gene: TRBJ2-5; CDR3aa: ASSLGTNPSETQY
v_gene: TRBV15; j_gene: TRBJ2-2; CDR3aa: ATSGRGGSNTGELF
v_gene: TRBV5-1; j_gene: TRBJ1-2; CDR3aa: ASSLGLDYGYT
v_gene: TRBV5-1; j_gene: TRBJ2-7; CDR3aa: ASSPLAGGYEQY
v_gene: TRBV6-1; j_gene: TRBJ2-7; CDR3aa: ASSRQGAYYEQY
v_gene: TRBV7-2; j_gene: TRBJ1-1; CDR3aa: ASSRGGTEAF
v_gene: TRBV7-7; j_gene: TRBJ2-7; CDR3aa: ASSPGSQGYEQY
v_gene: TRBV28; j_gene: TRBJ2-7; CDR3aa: ASSFGRGGSYEQY
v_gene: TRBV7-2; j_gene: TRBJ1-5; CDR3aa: ASSLGGRDNQPQH
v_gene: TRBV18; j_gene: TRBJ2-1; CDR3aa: ASSPSRGLGEQF
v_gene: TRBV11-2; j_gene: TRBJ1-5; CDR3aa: ASSLEADQPQH
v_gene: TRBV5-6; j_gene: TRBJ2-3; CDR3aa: ASSLVLGWGTDTQY
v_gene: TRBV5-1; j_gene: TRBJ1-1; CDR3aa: ASSLGPQGSTEAF
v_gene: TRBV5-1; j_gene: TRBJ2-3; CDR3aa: ASSAGGADTQY
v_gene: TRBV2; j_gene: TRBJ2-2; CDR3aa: ASSEVVGRATGELF
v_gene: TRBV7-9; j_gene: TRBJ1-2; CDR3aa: ASSLRTGDGYT
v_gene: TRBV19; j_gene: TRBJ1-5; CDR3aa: VGRGQPQH
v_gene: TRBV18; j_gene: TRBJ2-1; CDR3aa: ASSLSTGLAGQNEQF
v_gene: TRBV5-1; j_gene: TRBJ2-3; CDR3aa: ASSSDRGTDTQY
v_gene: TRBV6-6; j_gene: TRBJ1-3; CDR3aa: ASSYSGWSSGNTIY
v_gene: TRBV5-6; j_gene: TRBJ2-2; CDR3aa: ASSLGGRGSTGELF
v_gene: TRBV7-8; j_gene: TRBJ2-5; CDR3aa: ASSLRDRGETQY
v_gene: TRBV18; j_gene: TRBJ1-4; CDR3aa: ASSPLGREMEKLF
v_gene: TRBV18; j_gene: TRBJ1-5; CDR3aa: ASSPGGSRDQPQH
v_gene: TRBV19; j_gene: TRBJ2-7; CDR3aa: ASSIGGNINEQY
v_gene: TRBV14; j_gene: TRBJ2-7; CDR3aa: ASSDVLGTSPYEQY
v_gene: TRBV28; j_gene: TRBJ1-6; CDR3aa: ASRTTGGNSPLH
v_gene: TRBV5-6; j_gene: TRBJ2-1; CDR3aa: ASSPLDNNPVYSYNEQF
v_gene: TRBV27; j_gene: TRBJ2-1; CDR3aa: ASRKRSVNEQF
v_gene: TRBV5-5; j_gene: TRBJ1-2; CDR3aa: ASSLVAAAGYT
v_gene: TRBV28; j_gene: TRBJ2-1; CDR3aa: ASSGISGSGIRSQQF